Listed below are T cell receptor beta chains from one sample, sequenced in a study of STAT5B mutations in CD4+ large granular lymphocyte leukemia. Profiling relied on immunoSEQ multiplex PCR, and the TCRdb table lists in-frame clones only, not all of them. The sample holds 30,000 to 40,000 clones; 69% are singletons and the top ten take around 2.5%. Material for sequencing was CD4+ T cells from blood buffy coats. The source is a human donor in good health. Each CDR3 is given with its conserved first and last residue. D genes are given only for firm matches. Clone size is shown for a subset of rows, as once, few, many or a class of expanded clone.

j_call	clone_size	v_call	d_call	cdr3_nt	cdr3_aa
TRBJ1-4	NA	TRBV19	NA	TGTGCCAGTAGTATCGGCAGCCTAAATGAAAAACTGTTTTTT	CASSIGSLNEKLFF
TRBJ2-1	NA	TRBV9	NA	TGTGCCAGCAGCGTAGGAGGTGGTATCTGGGATGAGCAGTTCTTC	CASSVGGGIWDEQFF
TRBJ1-4	NA	TRBV2	NA	TGTGCCAGCAAGAAGCAGGGCCGGGGAAATGAAAAACTGTTTTTT	CASKKQGRGNEKLFF
TRBJ2-5	NA	TRBV23-1	NA	TGCGCCAGCAGTCAAGAGTACCAAGAGACCCAGTACTTC	CASSQEYQETQYF
TRBJ1-2	few	TRBV7-2	NA	TGTGCCAGCAGCTTAGACAGCGGGATTTATGGCTACACCTTC	CASSLDSGIYGYTF
TRBJ1-2	NA	TRBV7-9	NA	TGTGCCAGCGACCCGACAGGAAGGGGTCTTAACTATGGCTACACCTTC	CASDPTGRGLNYGYTF
TRBJ2-3	NA	TRBV5-1	NA	TGCGCCAGCAGCACCCGGACAGAGACCCGAAAGCCTACGCAGTATTTT	CASSTRTETRKPTQYF
TRBJ2-4	NA	TRBV18	TRBD1	TGTGCCAGCTCACCACTACCTACAGGGGTCAAAAACATTCAGTACTTC	CASSPLPTGVKNIQYF
TRBJ1-4	NA	TRBV5-1	NA	TGCGCCAGCAGCTCGTCCGGGGCAACTAATGAAAAACTGTTTTTT	CASSSSGATNEKLFF
TRBJ1-6	NA	TRBV25-1	TRBD1	TGTGCCAGCAGAGGGGGCGGGGGAGATAATTCACCCCTCCACTTT	CASRGGGGDNSPLHF
TRBJ1-1	NA	TRBV7-2	NA	TGTGCCAGCAGACGGGACACCCTAAACACTGAAGCTTTCTTT	CASRRDTLNTEAFF
TRBJ2-4	few	TRBV2	TRBD1	TGTGCCACGTACAGGGGGAACATTCAGTACTTC	CATYRGNIQYF
TRBJ2-5	NA	TRBV5-5	NA	TGTGCCAGCAGCTTGGACCCCGGGGCCCAACAAGAGACCCAGTACTTC	CASSLDPGAQQETQYF
TRBJ2-7	NA	TRBV7-9	NA	TGTGCCAGCGGAGGCCCGGCTCAGGCCGTAGGGCAGTACTTC	CASGGPAQAVGQYF
TRBJ2-1	NA	TRBV5-6	TRBD2	TGTGCCAGCGCACGGACTAGCAATGAGCAGTTCTTC	CASARTSNEQFF
TRBJ1-1	NA	TRBV4-3	NA	TGCGCCAGCAGCCCCGGAGGCGCCCGAAATTTAGAAGCTTTCTTT	CASSPGGARNLEAFF
TRBJ2-6	NA	TRBV5-1	NA	TGCGCCAGCAGCGACGTACCGTTCTCTGGGGCCAACGTCCTGACTTTC	CASSDVPFSGANVLTF
TRBJ2-7	NA	TRBV6-1	NA	TGTGCCAGCATCAATCCTTACGAGCAGTACTTC	CASINPYEQYF